The 29 T cell receptor beta chains listed next were all sequenced from one sample in a study of human T cells and chemical hapten exposure. The time point is: patch test 2, 6 weeks after DPC sensitization. Treatment defined: therapeutic diphenylcyclopropenone sensitization with weekly scalp DPC. MiXCR was run by TCRdb on the RACE reads, yielding one entry per CDR3 protein. The table lists some 80,000 distinct CDR3 sequences, roughly 12% of them singletons. This specimen consisted of whole blood, obtained in connection with sensitization to the hapten diphenylcyclopropenone (DPC). The source of these receptors is a young man with alopecia areata. Some clones in this sample may be carry-over from other donors' samples.

This chain connects TRBV7-9 to TRBJ1-2; D is unclear. Looked up from germline, CDR1 is SEHNR and CDR2 is FQNEAQ (reference sequence). V was pared by 3 bases and J by 4 bases, with 12 bases between. The CDR3 is 14 residues long. The CDR3 nucleotides read TGTGCCAGCAGCTTTTCAGAGCCATTCTATGGCTACACCTTC. Protein: CASSFSEPFYGYTF.

At least ten counts were recorded for this clonotype. The chain links TRBV28 to TRBJ1-1; D unresolved. The V gene's germline CDR1 is MDHEN and CDR2 SYDVKM. The CDR3 has 11 residues. V was clipped by 4 bases and J by 7 bases, with 7 bases between them. The CDR3 coding sequence is TGTGCCAGCAGTTCCCCCGATGAAGCTTTCTTT. Its translation: CASSSPDEAFF.

This chain uses TRBV9 with TRBJ2-1; 8 nucleotides match TRBD2. The V gene's germline CDR1 is SGDLS and CDR2 YYNGEE. J gave up 7 bases and V 0 bases, and 6 bases lay outside the gene matches. This CDR3 comprises 15 residues. The CDR3 region is CASSVAGTRGNEQFF. DNA of the CDR3: TGTGCCAGCAGCGTAGCCGGGACTAGAGGGAATGAGCAGTTCTTC.

Many counts were recorded for this clonotype. This rearrangement joins TRBV29-1 to TRBJ2-2; D is possibly TRBD1 (6 bases). There are 14 residues in the CDR3. The germline V gene encodes CDR1 SQVTM and CDR2 ANQGSEA. V was trimmed by 7 bases and J by 7 bases, leaving 19 bases between them. CDR3 bases: TGCAGCGCACTACTGGGGGCACAAGGCGGGGAGCTGTTTTTT. Translating gives CSALLGAQGGELFF.

This clonotype was counted ten times or more. The gene calls are TRBV10-3 and TRBJ2-5; possibly TRBD2 for D (7 bases). V was pared by 0 bases and J by 5 bases, with 16 bases between. The germline CDR1 and CDR2 sequences are ENHRY and SYGVKD. The CDR3 totals 16 residues. Written as DNA, the CDR3 is TGTGCCATCAGTGAGTCGCGGGGGCCCAACGTGGAGACCCAGTACTTC. It yields the protein CAISESRGPNVETQYF.

This clonotype came up a few times. As DNA, the CDR3 is TGCGCCAGCAGCCAAGATCGGGGGGGGCCCACAGATACGCAGTATTTT. Protein: CASSQDRGGPTDTQYF. The V call is TRBV4-3, the J call TRBJ2-3, with 8 bases matching TRBD2. From germline, CDR1 is LGHNA and CDR2 YSLEER. V was clipped by 0 bases and J by 2 bases; unmatched bases: 4. The CDR3 is 16 amino acids.

This clonotype came up a few times. The CDR3 coding sequence is TGCAGTGCCCACAGGCAGGGGGCATACGAGCAGTACTTC. This codes for CSAHRQGAYEQYF. The rearrangement joins TRBV20-1 to TRBJ2-7, with 8 bases that match TRBD1. The CDR3 length is 13 residues. Germline V gene sequence: CDR1 DFQATT, CDR2 SNEGSKA (reference sequence). The V and J ends lost 6 bases and 4 bases, in that order; junction bases with no gene match: 8.

This clonotype was picked up many times. The chain is built from TRBV20-1 and TRBJ2-4, with a tentative D call TRBD2 (6 bases). V was pared by 3 bases and J by 1 base, with 13 bases between. The germline V gene encodes CDR1 DFQATT and CDR2 SNEGSKA (reference sequence). This CDR3 is built from 15 residues. CDR3 sequence reads: CSASGFGGAKNIQYF. CDR3 coding DNA: TGCAGTGCTAGTGGGTTTGGAGGGGCCAAAAACATTCAGTACTTC.

Concerning this clonotype: A read error may account for a junction end that differs from germline. The V gene is TRBV12-3 or TRBV12-4, the J gene TRBJ2-3, with D unresolved. The length of the CDR3 is 12 residues. CDR3 sequence reads: CASSYSRDTQYF. The CDR3, as DNA: TGTGCCAGCAGTTACAGCAGAGATACGCAGTATTTT.

Here the CDR3 reads CASSGRVSNTEAFF. The CDR3 nucleotides are TGTGCCAGCAGTGGAAGGGTCTCGAACACTGAAGCTTTCTTT. This chain connects TRBV6-1 to TRBJ1-1; D ambiguous. Germline values: CDR1 MNHNS, CDR2 SASEGT. Deletions cut 4 bases from V and 1 base from J, with 10 bases between. The CDR3 is 14 amino acids.

V and J are TRBV28 and TRBJ2-2; D uncertain. This CDR3 is 12 amino acids long. Germline V gives CDR1 MDHEN, CDR2 SYDVKM. Trimming removed 5 bases from V and 3 bases from J, with 4 bases in between. CDR3 sequence reads: CASSPDTGELFF. The CDR3 nucleotides read TGTGCCAGCAGTCCTGACACCGGGGAGCTGTTTTTT.

This clonotype was seen a handful of times. The J gene is TRBJ2-2, the V gene TRBV9; no definite D call. V was clipped by 0 bases and J by 3 bases, with 9 bases between them. Germline lookup yields CDR1 SGDLS and CDR2 YYNGEE. This CDR3 has 15 amino acids. DNA of the CDR3: TGTGCCAGCAGCGTAGAAGTCGACGACACCGGGGAGCTGTTTTTT. It translates to CASSVEVDDTGELFF.

In its sample, this clonotype was seen many times. The chain has TRBV18 and TRBJ1-4; tentative D call: TRBD1 (5 bases). The germline gives CDR1 KGHSH, CDR2 LQKENI. This CDR3 has 15 amino acids. V lost 5 bases and J lost 7, with 17 bases in between. The CDR3 protein is CASSAPRGVPEKLFF. The CDR3, as DNA: TGTGCCAGCTCAGCCCCACGGGGGGTGCCTGAAAAACTGTTTTTT.

The chain is built from TRBV3-1 and TRBJ1-1, with 9 positions matching TRBD1. Germline V gene sequence: CDR1 LGHDT, CDR2 YNNKEL (reference sequence). V dropped 6 bases and J dropped 3; count of bases not matched to a gene: 2. The CDR3 runs 13 residues. The CDR3 DNA is TGTGCCAGCAGGAGACAGGGGGACACTGAAGCTTTCTTT. Protein sequence: CASRRQGDTEAFF.

This clonotype appeared a few times. V usage is TRBV6-2 or TRBV6-3 and J usage is TRBJ1-4, with no clear D. V shed 6 bases and J shed 8 bases, with 13 bases lying between them. CDR1 is MNHEY, CDR2 SVGEGT, per germline. This CDR3 region has 13 residues. Written as DNA, the CDR3 is TGTGCCAGCAGCCCCGGACCGACCGAAAAACTGTTTTTT. Protein product: CASSPGPTEKLFF.

This clonotype has at least ten counts. The chain uses TRBV7-9 and TRBJ2-7; a weak D match, TRBD1 (5 bases). V was pared by 5 bases and J by 2 bases, with 13 bases between. The CDR3 totals 14 residues. Germline CDR1 reads SEHNR; CDR2 reads FQNEAQ (reference sequence). In DNA form, the CDR3 reads TGTGCCAGCAGCGACAGCGCACAGACCTACGAGCAGTACTTC. Its translation is CASSDSAQTYEQYF.

In this sample, this clonotype turned up many times. The chain carries TRBV19 and TRBJ1-1, with D unclear. CDR1 and CDR2 (germline): LNHDA, SQIVND (reference sequence). The V gene lost 5 bases and the J gene lost 1 base, with 8 bases spanning the gap. There are 13 residues in the CDR3. CDR3 nucleotides: TGTGCCAGTAGTCTGACCAAGAACACTGAAGCTTTCTTT. Its protein is CASSLTKNTEAFF.

This sequence joins TRBV6-2 or TRBV6-3 and TRBJ2-1, with D tentatively TRBD1 (6 bases). V was trimmed by 7 bases and J by 6 bases, leaving 16 bases between them. This CDR3 has 14 amino acids. The germline gives CDR1 MNHEY, CDR2 SVGEGT. CDR3 in amino acids: CASTQGSGINEQFF. Here the CDR3 DNA reads TGTGCCAGCACCCAGGGGTCAGGGATCAATGAGCAGTTCTTC.

This clonotype was found a few times. The chain couples TRBV4-1 to TRBJ2-1, with 7 bases matching TRBD2. The CDR3 consists of 19 residues. Losses at the gene ends were 0 bases for V and 0 bases for J; bases not matched to a gene: 11. Per germline, CDR1 MGHRA and CDR2 YSYEKL. CDR3 loop: CASSQDLVGGSPSYNEQFF. CDR3 DNA: TGCGCCAGCAGCCAAGATTTGGTCGGGGGGAGCCCCTCCTACAATGAGCAGTTCTTC.

This clonotype occurred a few times. The genes are TRBV29-1 and TRBJ2-2; D perhaps matches TRBD2 (5 bases). Trimming stripped 4 bases from V and 0 bases from J, with 6 bases between. Germline V gives CDR1 SQVTM, CDR2 ANQGSEA. The CDR3 extends over 13 amino acids. The CDR3: CSVGRSNTGELFF. As DNA, the CDR3 is TGCAGCGTTGGGAGGTCGAACACCGGGGAGCTGTTTTTT.

This clonotype has only a few counts. This chain links TRBV6-1 with TRBJ2-7, with D possibly called TRBD1 or TRBD2 (6 bases each). The CDR3 length is 12 residues. Trimming pared 11 bases from V and 2 bases from J, leaving 13 bases between. Per the germline V gene, CDR1 is MNHNS and CDR2 is SASEGT. The CDR3, as DNA: TGTGCCGGAGAGGGGGGCACCTACGAGCAGTACTTC. Its protein is CAGEGGTYEQYF.

There are a few counts of this clonotype. V gene TRBV7-3 combines with J gene TRBJ2-3, with 7 bases aligning to TRBD2. CDR1 and CDR2 from the germline V gene are SGHTA and FQGTGA. J was trimmed by 1 base and V by 6 bases; bases with no gene match: 13. The CDR3 sequence is 17 residues long. In nucleotides, the CDR3 is TGTGCCAGCAGACGCTCCGAGATGGCGGGGGGCACAGATACGCAGTATTTT. Protein: CASRRSEMAGGTDTQYF.

This chain joins TRBV5-1 and TRBJ2-7; the match to TRBD2 covers 10 bases. The CDR3 is 16 amino acids. Germline V gene lookup returns CDR1 SGHRS and CDR2 YFSETQ. V was clipped by 4 bases and J by 3 bases; unmatched bases: 10. CDR3 in amino acids: CASSTNPRTSGYEQYF. The CDR3 DNA reads TGCGCCAGCAGCACCAATCCGCGGACTAGCGGCTACGAGCAGTACTTC. Full variable domain (remainder filled in from reference TRBV5-1 and TRBJ2-7): KAGVTQTPRYLIKTRGQQVTLSCSPISGHRSVSWYQQTPGQGLQFLFEYFSETQRNKGNFPGRFSGRQFSNSRSEMNVSTLELGDSALYLCASSTNPRTSGYEQYFGPGTRLTVT.

The chain links TRBV2 to TRBJ1-3, with D maybe TRBD1 (5 bases). The germline V gene has CDR1 SNHLY and CDR2 FYNNEI. CDR3 length equals 14 residues. Trimming took 6 bases from V and 0 from J, leaving 9 bases between them. CDR3 residues: CASRLDSSGNTIYF. In DNA, the CDR3 is TGTGCCAGCAGACTAGACAGCTCTGGAAACACCATATATTTT.

V is TRBV19 and J is TRBJ2-2, with TRBD1 matching 9 bases. Germline V CDR1 and CDR2: LNHDA, SQIVND (reference sequence). Germline trimming cut 7 bases from V and 5 bases from J; bases unmatched to any gene: 11. The length of the CDR3 is 16 residues. The CDR3 is CASTHPGQGWTGELFF. The CDR3 DNA follows: TGTGCCAGTACTCACCCGGGACAGGGATGGACCGGGGAGCTGTTTTTT.

This clonotype was found many times. The chain's CDR3 is CSVEDLGRGPYDSYGYTF. In nucleotides, the CDR3 is TGCAGCGTTGAAGATTTGGGGAGGGGCCCGTACGATAGCTATGGCTACACCTTC. The gene calls are TRBV29-1 and TRBJ1-2; TRBD1 is a possible D gene (5 bases). Trimming removed 0 bases at V and 4 bases at J, with 24 bases between. CDR1 SQVTM and CDR2 ANQGSEA come from the germline V gene. CDR3 length: 18 residues.

In its sample, this clonotype was seen a few times. The chain is built from TRBV4-1 and TRBJ1-1, with D hard to call. Trimming shortened V by 6 bases and J by 1 base, and 3 bases separated the two germline ends. Germline values: CDR1 MGHRA, CDR2 YSYEKL. The CDR3 is 11 residues long. As DNA, the CDR3 is TGCGCCAGCAGTCGGAACACTGAAGCTTTCTTT. It codes for CASSRNTEAFF.

The chain joins TRBV2 to TRBJ1-1; D uncertain. The germline V gene encodes CDR1 SNHLY and CDR2 FYNNEI. V gave up 11 bases and J gave up 5 bases, with 18 bases separating them. This CDR3 comprises 13 residues. The CDR3 coding sequence is TGTGCCGAGGGCATAAAAAGTGGGACTGAAGCTTTCTTT. This translates into CAEGIKSGTEAFF.

This clonotype was detected many times. V and J are TRBV27 and TRBJ1-4; no definite D call. The CDR3 length is 18 residues. V shed 0 bases and J shed 0 bases, with 14 bases lying between them. Germline values: CDR1 MNHEY, CDR2 SMNVEV (reference sequence). CDR3 coding DNA: TGTGCCAGCAGTTTATCAAAGCGAGAGTTCTCAACTAATGAAAAACTGTTTTTT. The encoded protein is CASSLSKREFSTNEKLFF.